This entry concerns a single T cell receptor (beta chain). This CDR3 comprises 14 residues. CDR1 is MNHEY, CDR2 SVGAGI, per germline. V lost 10 bases, J lost 4 bases, and 19 bases lay in between. The data belong to a study of T cell changes during pregnancy in multiple sclerosis. Only in-frame clones appear in the TCRdb table, and some are missing; sequencing was by immunoSEQ multiplex PCR. This sample carries approximately 90,000 clones, roughly 89% of them seen once, and the ten largest clones take 1.5% to 2%. The genes are TRBV6-5 and TRBJ1-2; D perhaps matches TRBD1 (6 bases). The TCR comes from a female donor in good health, enrolled as a control in a pregnancy study. Sequenced here: peripheral blood, sampled after pregnancy. The CDR3 nucleotides read TGTGCCACCCTTCAACAGGGCCTCATCTATGGCTACACCTTC. This translates into CATLQQGLIYGYTF.